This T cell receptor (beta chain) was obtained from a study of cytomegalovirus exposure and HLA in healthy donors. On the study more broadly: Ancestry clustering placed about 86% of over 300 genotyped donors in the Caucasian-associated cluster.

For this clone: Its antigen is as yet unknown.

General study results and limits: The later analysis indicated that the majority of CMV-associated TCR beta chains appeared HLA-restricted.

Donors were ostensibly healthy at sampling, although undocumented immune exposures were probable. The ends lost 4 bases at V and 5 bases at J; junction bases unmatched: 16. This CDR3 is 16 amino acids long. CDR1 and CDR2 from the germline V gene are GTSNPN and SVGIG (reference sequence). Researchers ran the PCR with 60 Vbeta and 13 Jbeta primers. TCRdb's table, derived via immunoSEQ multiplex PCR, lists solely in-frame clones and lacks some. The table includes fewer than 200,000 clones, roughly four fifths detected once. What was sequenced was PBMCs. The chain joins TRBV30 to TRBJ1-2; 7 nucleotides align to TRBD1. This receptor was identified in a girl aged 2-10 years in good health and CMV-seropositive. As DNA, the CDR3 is TGTGCCTGGACGTGGAGTATACAGGGGATAGGGTATGGCTACACCTTC. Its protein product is CAWTWSIQGIGYGYTF.